This TCR beta chain was retrieved from a study of monozygotic twins with inflammatory bowel disease. Study-level findings and limits: It was not supported that a single strong signal or clonotype was associated with IBD. Healthy twins shared more clonotypes with others than IBD patients, most markedly active ones.

As to this clonotype: Its specificity is not known.

Eight separate reactions for every sample produced the cDNA. Nested amplification of TCRalpha and TCRbeta cDNA involved two PCRs of around 16 and 10 cycles. TCRdb re-called the 5' RACE reads and catalogs CDR3 proteins one per entry, DNA excluded. This sample lists around 210,000 distinct CDR3 sequences; its ten largest clones have around 7.6%. In germline, CDR1 is MDHEN, CDR2 SYDVKM. The CDR3 extends over 18 amino acids. This clonotype originated in a human donor with ulcerative colitis or Crohn's disease, or a healthy co-twin of an affected twin (not recorded which). Sequencing used blood. This chain joins TRBV28 and TRBJ2-6; checking the TCRdb D call of TRBD2 is not possible without DNA. CDR3 in amino acids: CASSLSGGAPSGANVLTF.